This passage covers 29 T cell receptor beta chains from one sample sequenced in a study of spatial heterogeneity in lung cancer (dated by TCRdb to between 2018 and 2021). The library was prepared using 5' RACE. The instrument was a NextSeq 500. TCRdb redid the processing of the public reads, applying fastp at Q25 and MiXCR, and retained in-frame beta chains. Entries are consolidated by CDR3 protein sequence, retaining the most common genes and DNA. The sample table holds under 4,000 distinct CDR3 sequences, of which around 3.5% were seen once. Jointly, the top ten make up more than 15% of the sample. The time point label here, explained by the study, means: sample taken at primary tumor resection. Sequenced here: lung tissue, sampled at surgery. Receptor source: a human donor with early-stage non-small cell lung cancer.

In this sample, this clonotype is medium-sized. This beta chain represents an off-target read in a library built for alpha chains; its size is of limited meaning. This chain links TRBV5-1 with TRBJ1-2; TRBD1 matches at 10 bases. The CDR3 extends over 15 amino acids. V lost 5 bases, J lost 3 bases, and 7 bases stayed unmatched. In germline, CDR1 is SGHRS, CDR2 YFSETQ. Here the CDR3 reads CASRTRTGGDYGYTF. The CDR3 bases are TGCGCCAGCAGGACCCGGACAGGGGGTGACTATGGCTACACCTTC.

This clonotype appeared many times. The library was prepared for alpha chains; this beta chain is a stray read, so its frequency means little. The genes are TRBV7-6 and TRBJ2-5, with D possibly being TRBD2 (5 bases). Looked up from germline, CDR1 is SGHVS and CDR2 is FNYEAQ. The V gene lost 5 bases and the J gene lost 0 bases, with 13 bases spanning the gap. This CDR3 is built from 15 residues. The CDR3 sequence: CASSPTTGYQETQYF. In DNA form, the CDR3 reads TGTGCCAGCAGCCCTACGACGGGATACCAAGAGACCCAGTACTTC.

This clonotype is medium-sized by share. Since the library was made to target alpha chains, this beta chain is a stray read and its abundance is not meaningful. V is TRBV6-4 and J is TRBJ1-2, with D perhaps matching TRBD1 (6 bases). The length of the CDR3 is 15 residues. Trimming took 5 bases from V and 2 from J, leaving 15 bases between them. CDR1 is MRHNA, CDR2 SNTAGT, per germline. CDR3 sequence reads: CASSLQQGGNYGYTF. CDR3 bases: TGTGCCAGCAGTCTTCAACAGGGTGGCAACTATGGCTACACCTTC.

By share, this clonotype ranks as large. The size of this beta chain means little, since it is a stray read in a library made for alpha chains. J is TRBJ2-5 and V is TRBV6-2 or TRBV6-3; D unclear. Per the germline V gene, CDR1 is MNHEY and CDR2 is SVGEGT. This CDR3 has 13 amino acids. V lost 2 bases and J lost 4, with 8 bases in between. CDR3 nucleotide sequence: TGTGCCAGCAGTTACAGAATGACAGAGACCCAGTACTTC. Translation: CASSYRMTETQYF.

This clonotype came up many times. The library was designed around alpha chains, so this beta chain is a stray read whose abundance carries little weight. CDR3 region: CSAASGGPSQETQYF. DNA of the CDR3: TGCAGTGCGGCCAGCGGGGGACCCTCCCAAGAGACCCAGTACTTC. This chain links TRBV20-1 with TRBJ2-5, with TRBD2 identical over 8 bases. The CDR3 is 15 residues long. V trimming: 6 bases; J trimming: 1 base; junction bases outside the gene matches: 10. Germline assignment: CDR1 DFQATT and CDR2 SNEGSKA (reference sequence).

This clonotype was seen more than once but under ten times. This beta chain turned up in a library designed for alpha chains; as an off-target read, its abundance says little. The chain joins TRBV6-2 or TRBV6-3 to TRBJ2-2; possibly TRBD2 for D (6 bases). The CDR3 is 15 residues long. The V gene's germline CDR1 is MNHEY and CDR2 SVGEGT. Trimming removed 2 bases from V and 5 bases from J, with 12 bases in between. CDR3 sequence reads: CASSYRAGRTGELFF. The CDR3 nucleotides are TGTGCCAGCAGTTACCGGGCGGGGAGGACCGGGGAGCTGTTTTTT.

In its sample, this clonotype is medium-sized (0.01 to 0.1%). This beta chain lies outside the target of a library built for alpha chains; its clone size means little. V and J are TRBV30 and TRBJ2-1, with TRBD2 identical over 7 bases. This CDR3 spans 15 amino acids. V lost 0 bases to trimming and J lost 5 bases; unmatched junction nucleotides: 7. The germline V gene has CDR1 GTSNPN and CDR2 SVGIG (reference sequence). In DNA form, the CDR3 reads TGTGCCTGGAGTGTACCCACCGGGAGGCACAATGAGCAGTTCTTC. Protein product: CAWSVPTGRHNEQFF. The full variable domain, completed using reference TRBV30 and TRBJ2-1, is SQTIHQWPATLVQPVGSPLSLECTVEGTSNPNLYWYRQAAGRGLQLLFYSVGIGQISSEVPQNLSASRPQDRQFILSSKKLLLSDSGFYLCAWSVPTGRHNEQFFGPGTRLTVL.

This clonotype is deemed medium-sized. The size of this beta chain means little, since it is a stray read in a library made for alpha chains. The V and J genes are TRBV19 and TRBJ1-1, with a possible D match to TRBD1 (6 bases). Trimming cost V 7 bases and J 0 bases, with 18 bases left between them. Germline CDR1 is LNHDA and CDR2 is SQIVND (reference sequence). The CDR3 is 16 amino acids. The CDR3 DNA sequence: TGTGCCAGTACCAGGACAGCAATGATATTGAACACTGAAGCTTTCTTT. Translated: CASTRTAMILNTEAFF. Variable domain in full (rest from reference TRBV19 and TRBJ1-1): DGGITQSPKYLFRKEGQNVTLSCEQNLNHDAMYWYRQDPGQGLRLIYYSQIVNDFQKGDIAEGYSVSREKKESFPLTVTSAQKNPTAFYLCASTRTAMILNTEAFFGQGTRLTVV.

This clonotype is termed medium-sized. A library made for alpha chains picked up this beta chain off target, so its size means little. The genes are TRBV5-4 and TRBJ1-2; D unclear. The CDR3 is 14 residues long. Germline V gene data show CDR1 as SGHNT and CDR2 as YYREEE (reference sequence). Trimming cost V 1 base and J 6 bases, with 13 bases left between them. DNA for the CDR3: TGTGCCAGCAGCTTGAGCGTCGCTACTCATGGCTACACCTTC. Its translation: CASSLSVATHGYTF.

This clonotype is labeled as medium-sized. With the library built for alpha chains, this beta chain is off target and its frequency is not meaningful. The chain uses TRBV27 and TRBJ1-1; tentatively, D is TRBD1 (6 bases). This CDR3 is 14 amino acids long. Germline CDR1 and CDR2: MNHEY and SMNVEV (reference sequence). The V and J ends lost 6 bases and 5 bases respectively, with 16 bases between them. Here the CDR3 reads CASRRGGGVTEAFF. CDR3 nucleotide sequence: TGTGCCAGCAGGCGGGGGGGCGGTGTAACTGAAGCTTTCTTT.

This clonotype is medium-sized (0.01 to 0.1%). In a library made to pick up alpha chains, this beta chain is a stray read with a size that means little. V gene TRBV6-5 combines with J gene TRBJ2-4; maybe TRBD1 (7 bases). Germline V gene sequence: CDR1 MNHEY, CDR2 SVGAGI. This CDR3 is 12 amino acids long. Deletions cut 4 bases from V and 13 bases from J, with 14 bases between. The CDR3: CASSSSGGQQYF. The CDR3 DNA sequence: TGTGCCAGCAGTTCGTCCGGGGGACAGCAGTACTTC.

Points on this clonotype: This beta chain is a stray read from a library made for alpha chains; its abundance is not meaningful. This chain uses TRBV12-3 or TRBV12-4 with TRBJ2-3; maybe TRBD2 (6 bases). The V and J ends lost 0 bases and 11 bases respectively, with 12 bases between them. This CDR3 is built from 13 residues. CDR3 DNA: TGTGCCAGCAGTTTAGCGGAGGGGTTGGAGCAGTATTTT. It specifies CASSLAEGLEQYF.

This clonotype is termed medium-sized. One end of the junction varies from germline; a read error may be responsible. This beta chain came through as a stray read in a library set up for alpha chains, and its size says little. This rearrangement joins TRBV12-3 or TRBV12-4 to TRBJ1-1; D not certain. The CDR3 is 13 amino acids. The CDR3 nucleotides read TGTGCCAGCAATTTACAGCCTACCACTGAAGCTTTCTTT. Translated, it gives CASNLQPTTEAFF.

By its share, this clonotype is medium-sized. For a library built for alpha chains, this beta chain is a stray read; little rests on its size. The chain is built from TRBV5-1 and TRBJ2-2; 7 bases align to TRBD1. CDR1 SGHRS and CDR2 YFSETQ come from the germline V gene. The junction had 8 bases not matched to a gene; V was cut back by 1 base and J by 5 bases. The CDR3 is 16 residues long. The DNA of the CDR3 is TGCGCCAGCAGCTTGACCTACCCGACAGGGACCGGGGAGCTGTTTTTT. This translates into CASSLTYPTGTGELFF.

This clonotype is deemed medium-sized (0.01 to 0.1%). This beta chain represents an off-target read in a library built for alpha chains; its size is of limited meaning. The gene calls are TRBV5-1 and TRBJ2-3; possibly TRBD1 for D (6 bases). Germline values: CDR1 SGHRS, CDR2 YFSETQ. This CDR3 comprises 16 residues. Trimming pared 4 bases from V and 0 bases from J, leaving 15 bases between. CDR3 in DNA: TGCGCCAGCAGCCCTGGACAGAGATCTAGCACAGATACGCAGTATTTT. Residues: CASSPGQRSSTDTQYF.

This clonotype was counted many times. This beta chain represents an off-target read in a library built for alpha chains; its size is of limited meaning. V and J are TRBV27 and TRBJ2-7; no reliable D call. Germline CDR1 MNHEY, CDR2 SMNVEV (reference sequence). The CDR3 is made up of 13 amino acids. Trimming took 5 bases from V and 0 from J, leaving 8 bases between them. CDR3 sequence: CASSGGPSYEQYF. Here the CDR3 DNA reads TGTGCCAGCAGTGGTGGGCCCTCCTACGAGCAGTACTTC.

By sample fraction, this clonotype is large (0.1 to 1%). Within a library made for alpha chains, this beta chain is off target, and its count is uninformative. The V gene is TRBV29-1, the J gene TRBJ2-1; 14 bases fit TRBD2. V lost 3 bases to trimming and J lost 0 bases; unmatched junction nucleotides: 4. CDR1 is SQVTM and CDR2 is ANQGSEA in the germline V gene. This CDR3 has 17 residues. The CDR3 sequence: CSVEGLAGASSYNEQFF. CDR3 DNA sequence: TGCAGCGTTGAGGGACTAGCGGGGGCCAGCTCCTACAATGAGCAGTTCTTC.

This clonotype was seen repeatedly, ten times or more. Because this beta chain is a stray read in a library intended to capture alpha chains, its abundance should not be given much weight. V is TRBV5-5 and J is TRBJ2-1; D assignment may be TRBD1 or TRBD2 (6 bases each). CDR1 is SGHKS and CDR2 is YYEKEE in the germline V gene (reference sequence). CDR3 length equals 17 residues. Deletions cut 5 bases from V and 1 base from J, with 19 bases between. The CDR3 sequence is CASRTGAGQGSYNEQFF. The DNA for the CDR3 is TGTGCCAGCAGGACGGGGGCAGGGCAGGGATCCTACAATGAGCAGTTCTTC.

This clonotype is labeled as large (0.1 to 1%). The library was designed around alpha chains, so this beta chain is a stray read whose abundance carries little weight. CDR3 protein: CASMVKMGRGNTEAFF. The CDR3 coding sequence is TGTGCCAGCATGGTCAAAATGGGTCGGGGGAACACTGAAGCTTTCTTT. The gene calls are TRBV5-4 and TRBJ1-1; D call uncertain. Germline V gene data show CDR1 as SGHNT and CDR2 as YYREEE (reference sequence). The V end lost 6 bases, the J end lost 1 base, and 19 bases lay between the germline ends. This CDR3 region has 16 residues.

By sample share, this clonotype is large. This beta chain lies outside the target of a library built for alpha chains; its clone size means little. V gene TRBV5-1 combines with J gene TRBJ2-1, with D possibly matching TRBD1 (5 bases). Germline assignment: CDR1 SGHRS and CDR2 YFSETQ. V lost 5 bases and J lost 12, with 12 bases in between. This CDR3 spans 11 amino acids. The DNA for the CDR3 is TGCGCCAGCAGGTTAGGGGTTAGGCAGTTCTTC. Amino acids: CASRLGVRQFF.

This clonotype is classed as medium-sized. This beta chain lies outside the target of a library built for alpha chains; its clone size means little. The CDR3 nucleotides read TGCAGTGCTAGAGACCTAGGACAGGGGCAGAACTATGGCTACACCTTC. Amino acids: CSARDLGQGQNYGYTF. The rearrangement links TRBV20-1 to TRBJ1-2; 9 bases are a match to TRBD1. The CDR3 covers 16 residues. Unmatched junction bases numbered 7, after V lost 0 bases and J lost 2 bases. Germline CDR1 is DFQATT and CDR2 is SNEGSKA (reference sequence).

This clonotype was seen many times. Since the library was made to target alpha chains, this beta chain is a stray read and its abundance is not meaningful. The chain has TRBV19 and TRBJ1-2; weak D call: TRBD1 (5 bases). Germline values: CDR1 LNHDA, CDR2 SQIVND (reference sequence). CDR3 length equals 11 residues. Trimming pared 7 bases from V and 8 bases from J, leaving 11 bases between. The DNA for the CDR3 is TGTGCCAGTAATTCCAGGGCAGGCTACACCTTC. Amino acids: CASNSRAGYTF.

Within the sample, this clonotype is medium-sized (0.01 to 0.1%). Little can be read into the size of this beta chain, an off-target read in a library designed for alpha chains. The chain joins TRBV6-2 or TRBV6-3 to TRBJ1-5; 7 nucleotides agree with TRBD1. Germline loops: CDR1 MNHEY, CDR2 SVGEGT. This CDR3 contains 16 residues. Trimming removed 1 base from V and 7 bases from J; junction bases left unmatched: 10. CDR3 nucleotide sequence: TGTGCCAGCAGTTACTGGGGAAAGACAGGGACCCAGCCCCAGCATTTT. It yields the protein CASSYWGKTGTQPQHF.

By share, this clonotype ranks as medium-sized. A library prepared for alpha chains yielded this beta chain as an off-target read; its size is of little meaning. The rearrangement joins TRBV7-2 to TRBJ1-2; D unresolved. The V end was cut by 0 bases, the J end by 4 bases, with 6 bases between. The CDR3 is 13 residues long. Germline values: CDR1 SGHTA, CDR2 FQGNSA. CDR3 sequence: CASSLAVGYGYTF. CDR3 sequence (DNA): TGTGCCAGCAGCTTAGCAGTTGGCTATGGCTACACCTTC. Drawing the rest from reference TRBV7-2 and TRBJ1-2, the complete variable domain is GAGVSQSPSNKVTEKGKDVELRCDPISGHTALYWYRQSLGQGLEFLIYFQGNSAPDKSGLPSDRFSAERTGGSVSTLTIQRTQQEDSAVYLCASSLAVGYGYTFGSGTRLTVV.

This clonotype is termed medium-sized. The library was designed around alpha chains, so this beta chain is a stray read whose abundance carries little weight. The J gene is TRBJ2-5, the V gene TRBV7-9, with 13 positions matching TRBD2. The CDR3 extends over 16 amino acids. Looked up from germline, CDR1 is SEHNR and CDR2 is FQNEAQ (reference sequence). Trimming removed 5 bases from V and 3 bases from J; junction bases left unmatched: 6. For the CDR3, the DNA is TGTGCCAGCAGCGACGGGACTAGCGGGGCCAAAGAGACCCAGTACTTC. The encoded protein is CASSDGTSGAKETQYF.

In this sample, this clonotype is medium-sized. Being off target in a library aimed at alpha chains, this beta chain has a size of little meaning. CDR3 sequence reads: CSARDERTGGPDTQYF. The CDR3 DNA reads TGCAGTGCTAGAGATGAGAGGACAGGGGGCCCAGATACGCAGTATTTT. This chain links TRBV20-1 with TRBJ2-3, with 11 nucleotides matching TRBD1. The CDR3 is 16 amino acids. Germline CDR1 DFQATT, CDR2 SNEGSKA (reference sequence). V was clipped by 0 bases and J by 4 bases; unmatched bases: 6.

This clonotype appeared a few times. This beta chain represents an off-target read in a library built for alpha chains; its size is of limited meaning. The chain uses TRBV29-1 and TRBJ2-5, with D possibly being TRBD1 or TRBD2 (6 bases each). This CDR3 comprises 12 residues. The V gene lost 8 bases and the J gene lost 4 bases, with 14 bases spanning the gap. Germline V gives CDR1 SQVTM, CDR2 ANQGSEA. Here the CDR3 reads CSTRGGPETQYF. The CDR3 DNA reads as TGCAGCACTCGAGGGGGGCCAGAGACCCAGTACTTC.

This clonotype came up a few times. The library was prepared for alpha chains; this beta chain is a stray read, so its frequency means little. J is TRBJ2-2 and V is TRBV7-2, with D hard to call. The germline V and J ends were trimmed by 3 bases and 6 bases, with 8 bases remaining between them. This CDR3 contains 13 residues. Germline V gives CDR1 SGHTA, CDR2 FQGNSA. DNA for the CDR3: TGTGCCAGCAGCTTCGCCAAGGCCGGGGAGCTGTTTTTT. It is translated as CASSFAKAGELFF.

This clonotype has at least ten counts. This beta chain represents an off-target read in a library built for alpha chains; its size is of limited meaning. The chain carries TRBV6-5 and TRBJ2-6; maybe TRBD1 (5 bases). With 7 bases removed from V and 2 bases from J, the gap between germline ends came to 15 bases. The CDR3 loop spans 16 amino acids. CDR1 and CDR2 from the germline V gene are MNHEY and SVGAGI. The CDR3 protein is CASTRSPRAGANVLTF. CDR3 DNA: TGTGCCAGCACCAGATCCCCCAGGGCTGGGGCCAACGTCCTGACTTTC.